This T cell receptor beta chain was retrieved from a study of graft-versus-host responses after intestinal transplantation. Only in-frame clones appear in the TCRdb table, and some are missing; sequencing was by immunoSEQ multiplex PCR. The sample contains about 93,000 clones, 90% to 95% of which appear only once. The CDR3 consists of 13 residues. With 4 bases removed from V and 0 bases from J, the gap between germline ends came to 6 bases. Germline loops: CDR1 SGHRS, CDR2 YFSETQ. Turning to this clone: No antigen is known for it.

Sequencing used unstimulated CD8+ T cells sorted from spleen or lymph node cells, obtained before intestinal transplant. The V and J genes are TRBV5-1 and TRBJ2-3; no clear D. This TCR was recovered from a human donor who received an intestinal transplant. CDR3 sequence: CASSEDSTDTQYF. CDR3 sequence (DNA): TGCGCCAGCAGCGAGGATAGCACAGATACGCAGTATTTT.